The 28 T cell receptor beta chains in this list originate from one sample, sequenced in a study of control samples from healthy donors and cancer patients. Sequenced by immunoSEQ multiplex PCR; TCRdb stores in-frame clones only, minus some. This table holds roughly 79,000 clones, more than 80% found once. The specimen was blood. Receptor source: a man aged 45 to 65 in good health.

CDR3 residues: CASRAPGDFLTDTQYF. In DNA form, the CDR3 reads TGCGCCAGCAGAGCACCCGGGGACTTCCTCACAGATACGCAGTATTTT. This chain joins TRBV5-1 and TRBJ2-3, with D possibly TRBD2 on 6 matching bases. This CDR3 has 16 residues. CDR1 and CDR2 (germline): SGHRS, YFSETQ. The ends were cut back, 5 bases at V and 2 bases at J, with 18 bases in the middle.

The genes are TRBV18 and TRBJ2-7, with D unresolved. This CDR3 has 15 amino acids. Germline V gene data show CDR1 as KGHSH and CDR2 as LQKENI. V shed 6 bases and J shed 0 bases, with 15 bases lying between them. The CDR3 coding sequence is TGTGCCAGCTCCGAGACGGCTCAGAGCTCCTACGAGCAGTACTTC. This encodes CASSETAQSSYEQYF.

The DNA of the CDR3 is TGCGCCAGCAGCCATCTAGCGGGAGTCGGAACCGGGGAGCTGTTTTTT. As protein: CASSHLAGVGTGELFF. This chain links TRBV4-3 with TRBJ2-2; 10 bases line up with TRBD2. Germline-derived CDR1 and CDR2 are LGHNA and YSLEER. Trimming at V came to 3 bases and at J to 5 bases, leaving 6 bases not matched to a gene. This CDR3 is 16 amino acids long.

The chain recombines TRBV7-9 with TRBJ1-1, with D possibly matching TRBD1 (6 bases). The length of the CDR3 is 15 residues. Germline values: CDR1 SEHNR, CDR2 FQNEAQ (reference sequence). With 5 bases removed from V and 3 bases from J, the gap between germline ends came to 16 bases. CDR3 sequence reads: CASSRRTGLDTEAFF. The CDR3 DNA reads as TGTGCCAGCAGCCGAAGAACAGGGCTTGACACTGAAGCTTTCTTT.

This clone was detected only once. Distinct nucleotide sequences in the sample also encode this CDR3. V and J are TRBV28 and TRBJ1-1, with D uncertain. The germline V gene has CDR1 MDHEN and CDR2 SYDVKM. The CDR3 is 13 amino acids. The V end was cut by 3 bases, the J end by 1 base, with 6 bases between. CDR3 in DNA: TGTGCCAGCAGTTTCAGGCGGAACACTGAAGCTTTCTTT. Translated: CASSFRRNTEAFF.

The V and J genes are TRBV6-5 and TRBJ1-5, with 7 bases lining up with TRBD1. The CDR3 covers 13 residues. CDR1 MNHEY and CDR2 SVGAGI come from the germline V gene. The junction had 4 bases not matched to a gene; V was cut back by 6 bases and J by 5 bases. DNA of the CDR3: TGTGCCAGCAGCCTCGACAGGGATCAGCCCCAGCATTTT. Translated, it gives CASSLDRDQPQHF.

This clone was seen once. CDR3 in DNA: TGTGCCAGCAGTCCCAGGACAGTCTACGAGCAGTACTTC. Translated: CASSPRTVYEQYF. The gene calls are TRBV28 and TRBJ2-7; TRBD1 is a possible D gene (6 bases). CDR1 and CDR2 from the germline V gene are MDHEN and SYDVKM. V dropped 5 bases and J dropped 3 bases, with 11 bases sitting between them. The CDR3 sequence is 13 residues long. Full variable domain (rest looked up from reference TRBV28 and TRBJ2-7): DVKVTQSSRYLVKRTGEKVFLECVQDMDHENMFWYRQDPGLGLRLIYFSYDVKMKEKGDIPEGYSVSREKKERFSLILESASTNQTSMYLCASSPRTVYEQYFGPGTRLTVT.

This chain uses TRBV30 with TRBJ1-1; 7 nucleotides match TRBD1. The germline gives CDR1 GTSNPN, CDR2 SVGIG (reference sequence). The CDR3 totals 12 residues. V lost 4 bases, J lost 6 bases, and 5 bases stayed unmatched. This CDR3 is CAWTLTGAEAFF. CDR3 coding DNA: TGTGCCTGGACTCTAACAGGGGCTGAAGCTTTCTTT. The variable domain in full, with the rest retrieved from reference TRBV30 and TRBJ1-1, is SQTIHQWPATLVQPVGSPLSLECTVEGTSNPNLYWYRQAAGRGLQLLFYSVGIGQISSEVPQNLSASRPQDRQFILSSKKLLLSDSGFYLCAWTLTGAEAFFGQGTRLTVV.

DNA for the CDR3: TGTGCCAGCAGCTTAGCGGGGACCGTCTACGAGCAGTACTTC. Amino acids: CASSLAGTVYEQYF. The V call is TRBV7-9, the J call TRBJ2-7, with D perhaps given as TRBD1 or TRBD2 (5 bases each). Germline V gene lookup returns CDR1 SEHNR and CDR2 FQNEAQ (reference sequence). V was clipped by 0 bases and J by 3 bases, with 9 bases between them. The CDR3 sequence is 14 residues long.

This clone has a handful of counts. The genes are TRBV6-5 and TRBJ1-4, with TRBD1 matching 8 bases. The CDR3 sequence is 14 residues long. The trim removed 2 bases at V and 10 bases at J, leaving 6 bases unmatched. Germline V gives CDR1 MNHEY, CDR2 SVGAGI. CDR3 coding DNA: TGTGCCAGCAGTTACCAGGGGGCATCATCAAAACTGTTTTTT. This gives the protein CASSYQGASSKLFF.

The genes are TRBV28 and TRBJ1-2; D is unclear. This CDR3 is 12 amino acids long. Germline loops: CDR1 MDHEN, CDR2 SYDVKM. Trimming shortened V by 2 bases and J by 4 bases, and 5 bases separated the two germline ends. The CDR3 is CASSLRGYGYTF. Written as DNA, the CDR3 is TGTGCCAGCAGTTTACGCGGCTATGGCTACACCTTC.

The rearrangement uses TRBV10-3 and TRBJ2-7; D may match TRBD1 or TRBD2 (5 bases each). The CDR3 runs to 13 residues. V dropped 2 bases and J dropped 6 bases, with 11 bases sitting between them. From germline, CDR1 is ENHRY and CDR2 SYGVKD. This CDR3 is CAISEQGPGEQYF. DNA of the CDR3: TGTGCCATCAGTGAGCAGGGACCGGGCGAGCAGTACTTC.

The chain links TRBV3-1 (or the pseudogene TRBV3-2) to TRBJ1-3; the D is unclear. V was clipped by 1 base and J by 0 bases, with 13 bases between them. The CDR3 consists of 17 residues. CDR1 and CDR2 (germline): LGHDT, YNNKEL (reference sequence). CDR3 DNA sequence: TGTGCCAGCAGCCAAGTTTTTGGTCGCGGCTCTGGAAACACCATATATTTT. Translating gives CASSQVFGRGSGNTIYF.

J is TRBJ2-1 and V is TRBV12-5; 11 nucleotides align to TRBD2. Germline CDR1 reads LGHNT; CDR2 reads FRNRAP. CDR3 length: 17 amino acids. V lost 5 bases and J lost 3; bases outside the gene matches: 9. CDR3 amino acids: CASGPLPGTSGYNEQFF. The CDR3 region has the DNA TGTGCTAGTGGTCCGCTACCCGGGACTAGCGGCTACAATGAGCAGTTCTTC.

The chain recombines TRBV15 with TRBJ2-2, with 10 bases that match TRBD2. V lost 3 bases, J lost 0 bases, and 13 bases stayed unmatched. The germline gives CDR1 LNHNV, CDR2 YYDKDF (reference sequence). CDR3 length: 20 residues. The CDR3 sequence is CATSRGYIIAGGTNTGELFF. CDR3 DNA sequence: TGTGCCACCAGCAGGGGATATATTATAGCGGGAGGCACGAACACCGGGGAGCTGTTTTTT.

This chain links TRBV18 with TRBJ2-1, with 9 bases aligning to TRBD2. Germline-derived CDR1 and CDR2 are KGHSH and LQKENI. Germline trimming cut 2 bases from V and 11 bases from J; bases unmatched to any gene: 7. The CDR3 extends over 14 amino acids. The DNA of the CDR3 is TGTGCCAGCTCACCATCTGGCGGGAGGGAGAAGCAGTTCTTC. Protein product: CASSPSGGREKQFF.

This clone occurred a few times. This chain joins TRBV19 and TRBJ1-5, with D perhaps TRBD1 (5 bases). CDR3 length: 16 residues. V was cut by 3 bases and J by 1 base, with 13 bases left in between. Germline CDR1 and CDR2: LNHDA and SQIVND (reference sequence). The CDR3 sequence: CASSIRGEGSNQPQHF. DNA of the CDR3: TGTGCCAGTAGTATCCGAGGGGAAGGGAGCAATCAGCCCCAGCATTTT. Using reference TRBV19 and TRBJ1-5 for the parts outside the CDR3, the full variable domain is DGGITQSPKYLFRKEGQNVTLSCEQNLNHDAMYWYRQDPGQGLRLIYYSQIVNDFQKGDIAEGYSVSREKKESFPLTVTSAQKNPTAFYLCASSIRGEGSNQPQHFGDGTRLSIL.

The chain recombines TRBV7-2 with TRBJ1-3, with TRBD1 matching over 10 bases. The germline gives CDR1 SGHTA, CDR2 FQGNSA. CDR3 size: 14 residues. V lost 5 bases to trimming and J lost 7 bases; unmatched junction nucleotides: 5. The CDR3 is CASSPRTGGNTIYF. CDR3 DNA: TGTGCCAGCAGCCCAAGGACAGGGGGGAACACCATATATTTT.

This clone was detected once. This chain links TRBV2 with TRBJ2-1, with 9 bases identical to TRBD2. V gave up 2 bases and J gave up 3 bases; unmatched junction bases: 5. CDR3 length: 16 amino acids. Germline CDR1 reads SNHLY; CDR2 reads FYNNEI. CDR3 DNA sequence: TGTGCCAGCAGTGAAACCCTAGCGGGACTCTACAATGAGCAGTTCTTC. The encoded protein is CASSETLAGLYNEQFF.

The chain couples TRBV9 to TRBJ1-5; possible D gene TRBD1, 6 bases. V lost 0 bases, J lost 11 bases, and 15 bases lay in between. Germline CDR1 reads SGDLS; CDR2 reads YYNGEE. The CDR3 contains 14 residues. DNA for the CDR3: TGTGCCAGCAGCGTAGGCGCAGGGGTCGGGGCCCAGCATTTT. Translated, it gives CASSVGAGVGAQHF.

The chain's CDR3 is CASTLQGSGANVLTF. In DNA, the CDR3 is TGCGCCAGCACTCTCCAGGGGTCTGGGGCCAACGTCCTGACTTTC. This rearrangement joins TRBV10-2 to TRBJ2-6; D is possibly TRBD1 (6 bases). Germline V CDR1 and CDR2: WSHSY, SAAADI. This CDR3 contains 15 residues. Trimming removed 7 bases from V and 1 base from J, with 11 bases in between.

This clone came up once. The rearrangement joins TRBV5-1 to TRBJ2-7; D is possibly TRBD1 or TRBD2 (6 bases each). The germline V and J ends were trimmed by 4 bases and 5 bases, with 22 bases remaining between them. The CDR3 is 16 residues long. Germline values: CDR1 SGHRS, CDR2 YFSETQ. The CDR3 protein is CASSPWGARREDEQYF. The CDR3 region has the DNA TGCGCCAGCAGCCCTTGGGGGGCTCGAAGGGAAGACGAGCAGTACTTC.

The V gene is TRBV5-1, the J gene TRBJ2-5; TRBD2 is a possible D gene (6 bases). CDR1 and CDR2 (germline): SGHRS, YFSETQ. V lost 1 base and J 2 bases, leaving 15 bases between the germline ends. This CDR3 comprises 16 residues. The chain's CDR3 is CASSLRASVTQETQYF. The CDR3 DNA is TGCGCCAGCAGCTTGAGGGCTAGCGTCACGCAAGAGACCCAGTACTTC.

CDR3 amino acids: CATSDSNRPSESTQYF. As DNA, the CDR3 is TGTGCCACCAGTGATTCGAACAGACCGAGTGAAAGTACGCAGTATTTT. This chain connects TRBV24-1 to TRBJ2-3; D is unresolved. Trimming shortened V by 2 bases and J by 8 bases, and 19 bases separated the two germline ends. From germline, CDR1 is KGHDR and CDR2 SFDVKD. This CDR3 spans 16 amino acids.

The chain is built from TRBV30 and TRBJ2-1, with a tentative D call TRBD2 (6 bases). The CDR3 sequence is 12 residues long. The ends were cut back, 5 bases at V and 9 bases at J, with 14 bases in the middle. Germline CDR1 and CDR2: GTSNPN and SVGIG (reference sequence). DNA of the CDR3: TGTGCCTGGGGGCGGGACGGCAGTGAGCAGTTCTTC. This codes for CAWGRDGSEQFF.

The V gene is TRBV25-1, the J gene TRBJ2-1, with 8 positions matching TRBD2. The germline V gene encodes CDR1 MGHDK and CDR2 SYGVNS. Trimming removed 4 bases from V and 4 bases from J; junction bases left unmatched: 6. The CDR3 sequence is 15 residues long. This chain's CDR3 is CASSAGLGGYNEQFF. For the CDR3, the DNA is TGTGCCAGCAGTGCGGGACTAGGAGGGTACAATGAGCAGTTCTTC. The whole variable domain, remainder taken from reference TRBV25-1 and TRBJ2-1, is EADIYQTPRYLVIGTGKKITLECSQTMGHDKMYWYQQDPGMELHLIHYSYGVNSTEKGDLSSESTVSRIRTEHFPLTLESARPSHTSQYLCASSAGLGGYNEQFFGPGTRLTVL.

The V gene is TRBV28, the J gene TRBJ1-1, with D maybe TRBD1 (5 bases). This CDR3 spans 14 amino acids. The V end was cut by 5 bases, the J end by 1 base, with 11 bases between. The germline gives CDR1 MDHEN, CDR2 SYDVKM. CDR3 coding DNA: TGTGCCAGCAGTACAGGCGGGGGGAACACTGAAGCTTTCTTT. Protein: CASSTGGGNTEAFF.

The chain links TRBV4-2 to TRBJ2-3; unclear D gene. In germline, CDR1 is LGHNA, CDR2 YNFKEQ. Trimming removed 0 bases at V and 2 bases at J, with 6 bases between. The CDR3 is 14 amino acids. The CDR3 sequence: CASSQDGSTDTQYF. The CDR3 DNA is TGTGCCAGCAGCCAAGACGGATCCACAGATACGCAGTATTTT.